The 25 T cell receptor beta chains listed next were all sequenced from one sample in a study of blood T cell repertoires in COVID-19 (TCRdb year 2020). Library preparation was by the immunoSEQ multiplex PCR assay. Imported from immuneACCESS, the table was reduced by TCRdb to in-frame sequences with V and J called. These copies leave out some clones; in studies compared against another copy, an unresolved V gene accounts for under half, and the cause of the remainder is not known. Present in this sample are tens of thousands of clones, roughly nine tenths of which were seen just once. The ten largest clones represent about 9.1% of the sample. The source material was peripheral blood. The receptors shown here come from a human donor in a cohort sampled during active COVID-19.

The chain has TRBV5-1 and TRBJ2-7; 16 bases align to TRBD2. With V trimmed by 3 bases and J by 6 bases, 3 bases remained unmatched. This CDR3 is built from 15 residues. Germline V lookup: CDR1 SGHRS, CDR2 YFSETQ. The CDR3 DNA sequence: TGCGCCAGCAGCTGGGGACTAGCGGGGGGGCGCGAGCAGTACTTC. Translated: CASSWGLAGGREQYF. Filled out from reference TRBV5-1 and TRBJ2-7, the complete variable domain reads KAGVTQTPRYLIKTRGQQVTLSCSPISGHRSVSWYQQTPGQGLQFLFEYFSETQRNKGNFPGRFSGRQFSNSRSEMNVSTLELGDSALYLCASSWGLAGGREQYFGPGTRLTVT.

Here the CDR3 reads CASSSPGGGPETQYF. In DNA form, the CDR3 reads TGTGCCAGCAGTTCCCCAGGCGGGGGGCCAGAGACCCAGTACTTC. The V and J genes are TRBV6-6 and TRBJ2-5, with 8 positions matching TRBD2. The CDR3 contains 15 residues. The germline V gene has CDR1 MNHNY and CDR2 SVGAGI (reference sequence). Losses at the gene ends were 4 bases for V and 4 bases for J; bases not matched to a gene: 8.

A word on this clone: At one end, the junction sequence differs from germline, possibly due to a read error. V is TRBV7-7 and J is TRBJ2-1, with D perhaps TRBD1 (6 bases). The CDR3 extends over 13 amino acids. CDR1 is SSHAT and CDR2 is FNYEAQ in the germline V gene (reference sequence). Here the CDR3 DNA reads TGTGCTAGCAGCTTTGGGCAGGGGACTGAGCAGTTCTTC. Protein product: CASSFGQGTEQFF. The complete variable domain, with remaining parts taken from reference TRBV7-7 and TRBJ2-1, reads GAGVSQSPRYKVTKRGQDVTLRCDPISSHATLYWYQQALGQGPEFLTYFNYEAQPDKSGLPSDRFSAERPEGSISTLTIQRTEQRDSAMYRCASSFGQGTEQFFGPGTRLTVL.

The chain's CDR3 is CASSPYLTLWGQGMNSPLHF. The DNA of the CDR3 is TGTGCCAGCAGTCCATACCTAACATTGTGGGGACAGGGGATGAATTCACCCCTCCACTTT. The rearrangement uses TRBV27 and TRBJ1-6, with TRBD1 matching over 10 bases. The CDR3 extends over 20 amino acids. V lost 5 bases and J lost 7; bases outside the gene matches: 20. Germline loops: CDR1 MNHEY, CDR2 SMNVEV (reference sequence).

The chain carries TRBV18 and TRBJ2-1; TRBD2 might be the D (7 bases). The CDR3 is made up of 16 amino acids. V lost 3 bases to trimming and J lost 2 bases, with 14 bases between them. Germline V gene lookup returns CDR1 KGHSH and CDR2 LQKENI. The CDR3 coding sequence is TGTGCCAGCTCACCGGGGGCGGGAGTTCCCTACAATGAGCAGTTCTTC. It is translated as CASSPGAGVPYNEQFF.

Worth noting for this clone: At one end the junction does not follow the germline gene, possibly because of a read error. The chain links TRBV7-7 to TRBJ2-6, with 8 bases that match TRBD1. CDR1 is SSHAT, CDR2 FNYEAQ, per germline (reference sequence). The CDR3 has 19 residues. In DNA, the CDR3 is TGTGCTAGCAGCCCTAACCTTGGACAGGGAAGGACTGGGGCCAACGTCCTGACTTTC. Residues: CASSPNLGQGRTGANVLTF.

The genes are TRBV19 and TRBJ2-1; 11 nucleotides agree with TRBD2. V was clipped by 5 bases and J by 7 bases; unmatched bases: 4. This CDR3 contains 14 residues. CDR1 is LNHDA, CDR2 SQIVND, per germline (reference sequence). CDR3 in DNA: TGTGCCAGTAGTCGTAGCGGGGGGGGTAATGAGCAGTTCTTC. Its translation: CASSRSGGGNEQFF.

The rearrangement links TRBV24-1 to TRBJ2-1, with TRBD1 as a possible D gene (5 bases). This CDR3 is built from 13 residues. Trimming stripped 9 bases from V and 4 bases from J, with 12 bases between. Germline CDR1 is KGHDR and CDR2 is SFDVKD. Here the CDR3 DNA reads TGTGCCACCCTTTCTACAGGTTACAATGAGCAGTTCTTC. Protein sequence: CATLSTGYNEQFF.

J is TRBJ2-7 and V is TRBV10-1, with TRBD2 identical over 7 bases. Germline V gene data show CDR1 as WNHNN and CDR2 as SYGVQD (reference sequence). The CDR3 contains 14 residues. After removal of 5 bases from V and 3 bases from J, the junction contained 7 bases not matched to a gene. DNA for the CDR3: TGCGCCAGCAGTTGGAGCGGGACCGGCTACGAGCAGTACTTC. It specifies CASSWSGTGYEQYF.

The gene calls are TRBV11-2 and TRBJ1-6, with 9 nucleotides matching TRBD1. CDR3 length equals 17 residues. V gave up 0 bases and J gave up 9 bases; unmatched junction bases: 9. Germline loops: CDR1 SGHAT, CDR2 FQNNGV. The CDR3 sequence is CASSLDRTGAGGSPLHF. The CDR3 DNA sequence: TGTGCCAGCAGCTTAGACCGGACAGGGGCCGGAGGTTCACCCCTCCACTTT.

On this clone itself: Other DNA sequences from this sample encode an identical CDR3 as well. V usage is TRBV7-9 and J usage is TRBJ2-7; 12 bases are shared with TRBD2. This CDR3 comprises 16 residues. CDR1 and CDR2 from the germline V gene are SEHNR and FQNEAQ (reference sequence). The junction had 7 bases not matched to a gene; V was cut back by 5 bases and J by 2 bases. In nucleotides, the CDR3 is TGTGCCAGCAGCCCCCGGACTAGCGGGACAACCTACGAGCAGTACTTC. It specifies CASSPRTSGTTYEQYF.

The V and J genes are TRBV12-3 or TRBV12-4 and TRBJ1-3; D gene ambiguous. The V and J ends lost 2 bases and 10 bases respectively, with 9 bases between them. The CDR3 contains 12 residues. This chain's CDR3 is CASSLKDWTIYF. The CDR3 coding sequence is TGTGCCAGCAGTTTAAAGGACTGGACCATATATTTT.

The chain uses TRBV24-1 and TRBJ2-5, with TRBD2 identical over 7 bases. CDR1 is KGHDR and CDR2 is SFDVKD in the germline V gene. The V and J ends lost 6 bases and 2 bases, in that order; junction bases with no gene match: 11. The CDR3 has 16 amino acids. The CDR3 DNA sequence: TGTGCCACCAGTCGTGCTGGGGCGGGAGAACAAGAGACCCAGTACTTC. Translated: CATSRAGAGEQETQYF.

The chain combines TRBV3-1 (or the pseudogene TRBV3-2) with TRBJ1-1, with 8 bases identical to TRBD1. The CDR3 totals 19 residues. Trimming took 0 bases from V and 1 from J; bases not matched to a gene: 13. Germline assignment: CDR1 LGHDT and CDR2 YNNKEL (reference sequence). The DNA of the CDR3 is TGTGCCAGCAGCCAAGAGAGGCACAGGGGGTCCCAGGGGAACACTGAAGCTTTCTTT. Residues: CASSQERHRGSQGNTEAFF.

The rearrangement uses TRBV7-9 and TRBJ1-1; the D is unclear. Looked up from germline, CDR1 is SEHNR and CDR2 is FQNEAQ (reference sequence). Trimming stripped 2 bases from V and 5 bases from J, with 6 bases between. This CDR3 region has 12 residues. CDR3 region: CASSLLETEAFF. In DNA form, the CDR3 reads TGTGCCAGCAGCTTACTGGAGACTGAAGCTTTCTTT.

This rearrangement joins TRBV7-8 to TRBJ1-2; unclear D gene. Germline V lookup: CDR1 SGHVS, CDR2 FQNEAQ. V was clipped by 1 base and J by 0 bases, with 9 bases between them. The CDR3 length is 15 residues. The CDR3 protein is CASSLGRHTNYGYTF. CDR3 coding DNA: TGTGCCAGCAGCTTAGGCCGACACACTAACTATGGCTACACCTTC. The variable domain in full, with the rest retrieved from reference TRBV7-8 and TRBJ1-2, is GAGVSQSPRYKVAKRGQDVALRCDPISGHVSLFWYQQALGQGPEFLTYFQNEAQLDKSGLPSDRFFAERPEGSVSTLKIQRTQQEDSAVYLCASSLGRHTNYGYTFGSGTRLTVV.

The chain couples TRBV4-3 to TRBJ2-2, with a possible D match to TRBD2 (6 bases). Germline lookup yields CDR1 LGHNA and CDR2 YSLEER. The CDR3 contains 16 residues. With 3 bases removed from V and 6 bases from J, the gap between germline ends came to 17 bases. The CDR3 DNA sequence: TGCGCCAGCAGCCACCCGGGACTCCCCGGAGCCGGGGAGCTGTTTTTT. This sequence encodes CASSHPGLPGAGELFF.

This chain links TRBV3-1 (or the pseudogene TRBV3-2) with TRBJ2-1; 9 positions match TRBD1. Looked up from germline, CDR1 is LGHDT and CDR2 is YNNKEL (reference sequence). This CDR3 contains 21 residues. The ends lost 1 base at V and 0 bases at J; junction bases unmatched: 16. CDR3 region: CASSQGGQGRQLVSSYNEQFF. In nucleotides, the CDR3 is TGTGCCAGCAGCCAAGGCGGACAGGGGCGCCAACTCGTAAGCTCCTACAATGAGCAGTTCTTC.

The chain links TRBV6-6 to TRBJ1-5; 7 bases fit TRBD1. The germline gives CDR1 MNHNY, CDR2 SVGAGI (reference sequence). The CDR3 loop spans 16 amino acids. With 6 bases clipped from V and 2 bases from J, the junction kept 10 bases outside the gene matches. The CDR3 nucleotides read TGTGCCAGCAGACAGACAGGGAAGAGGGGCAATCAGCCCCAGCATTTT. Its protein is CASRQTGKRGNQPQHF.

The chain uses TRBV19 and TRBJ2-7; 7 nucleotides line up with TRBD1. The length of the CDR3 is 14 residues. V trimming: 4 bases; J trimming: 3 bases; junction bases outside the gene matches: 6. Germline lookup yields CDR1 LNHDA and CDR2 SQIVND (reference sequence). In DNA, the CDR3 is TGTGCCAGTAGTAGACAGGGACATGTCTACGAGCAGTACTTC. As protein: CASSRQGHVYEQYF.

This sequence joins TRBV4-3 and TRBJ2-7, with a tentative D call TRBD1 (5 bases). Germline CDR1 is LGHNA and CDR2 is YSLEER. The CDR3 consists of 15 residues. Trimming took off 1 base at V and 2 bases at J, with 12 bases between the two ends. The CDR3 region is CASSQAHRPPYEQYF. The CDR3 bases are TGCGCCAGCAGCCAAGCCCACAGGCCTCCCTACGAGCAGTACTTC.

To note about this clone: The junction does not match germline at one end; this may be a read error. The V and J genes are TRBV7-7 and TRBJ2-5; 10 bases match TRBD2. The CDR3 covers 14 residues. CDR1 and CDR2 (germline): SSHAT, FNYEAQ (reference sequence). The CDR3 loop reads CASSSAGGKETQYF. In DNA, the CDR3 is TGTGCTAGCAGCTCAGCGGGGGGGAAAGAGACCCAGTACTTC. The complete variable domain, with remaining parts taken from reference TRBV7-7 and TRBJ2-5, reads GAGVSQSPRYKVTKRGQDVTLRCDPISSHATLYWYQQALGQGPEFLTYFNYEAQPDKSGLPSDRFSAERPEGSISTLTIQRTEQRDSAMYRCASSSAGGKETQYFGPGTRLLVL.

CDR3 loop: CASRDAGTGFYEQYF. The CDR3 DNA sequence: TGTGCCAGCAGGGATGCCGGGACAGGGTTTTACGAGCAGTACTTC. This chain connects TRBV6-5 to TRBJ2-7; 9 positions match TRBD1. The CDR3 runs 15 residues. Germline CDR1 is MNHEY and CDR2 is SVGAGI. The J segment lost 4 bases and the V segment lost 6 bases, leaving 10 bases of the junction unmatched.

The rearrangement links TRBV3-1 (or the pseudogene TRBV3-2) to TRBJ2-4; TRBD2 aligns across 9 bases. After removal of 7 bases from V and 7 bases from J, the junction contained 5 bases not matched to a gene. CDR3 length: 13 amino acids. CDR1 and CDR2 (germline): LGHDT, YNNKEL (reference sequence). The CDR3 DNA follows: TGTGCCAGCAAAAATAGCGGGAGCAACATTCAGTACTTC. Its protein product is CASKNSGSNIQYF.

The V call is TRBV19, the J call TRBJ1-2, with 7 bases fitting TRBD1. V lost 7 bases, J lost 8 bases, and 10 bases stayed unmatched. CDR1 is LNHDA, CDR2 SQIVND, per germline (reference sequence). This CDR3 region has 13 residues. Here the CDR3 DNA reads TGTGCCAGTAAGGGGAGTAACAGGGGAGGCTACACCTTC. It translates to CASKGSNRGGYTF.